Below, 31 T cell receptor beta chains from the same sample are listed, as sequenced in a study of blood T cell repertoires in COVID-19. Only in-frame clones appear in the TCRdb table, and some are missing; sequencing was by immunoSEQ multiplex PCR. The table shows roughly 220,000 clones, with around 80% occurring only once. Material: peripheral blood. The receptors stem from a woman between 55 and 75 years old who had recovered from COVID-19.

V is TRBV18 and J is TRBJ1-1; TRBD1 matches 7 bases. From germline, CDR1 is KGHSH and CDR2 LQKENI. The CDR3 contains 16 residues. V shed 4 bases and J 2 bases; nucleotides not matched to a gene: 10. The DNA of the CDR3 is TGTGCCAGCTCACGAGGGGGCGGATCCACAAACACTGAAGCTTTCTTT. This gives the protein CASSRGGGSTNTEAFF.

The CDR3 bases are TGTGCCAGCAGCACGCTCGACAGGGTTGGCACAGATACGCAGTATTTT. Amino acid sequence: CASSTLDRVGTDTQYF. This chain connects TRBV5-4 to TRBJ2-3; 7 nucleotides agree with TRBD1. The ends lost 4 bases at V and 1 base at J; junction bases unmatched: 9. This CDR3 is built from 16 residues. Germline lookup yields CDR1 SGHNT and CDR2 YYREEE (reference sequence). The full variable domain, its missing parts supplied by reference TRBV5-4 and TRBJ2-3, is ETGVTQSPTHLIKTRGQQVTLRCSSQSGHNTVSWYQQALGQGPQFIFQYYREEENGRGNFPPRFSGLQFPNYSSELNVNALELDDSALYLCASSTLDRVGTDTQYFGPGTRLTVL.

The rearrangement joins TRBV7-9 to TRBJ1-2; the match to TRBD1 covers 8 bases. The V segment lost 1 base and the J segment 7 bases; nucleotides outside the gene matches: 5. Germline lookup yields CDR1 SEHNR and CDR2 FQNEAQ (reference sequence). CDR3 length: 14 amino acids. The CDR3 sequence: CASSLVRTGTGYTF. CDR3 sequence (DNA): TGTGCCAGCAGCTTAGTACGGACAGGGACTGGCTACACCTTC.

This chain joins TRBV7-6 and TRBJ2-1; D gene uncertain. Per the germline V gene, CDR1 is SGHVS and CDR2 is FNYEAQ. The CDR3 runs to 15 residues. Between the trimmed V and J ends, which lost 0 bases and 2 bases, there was a span of 8 bases. CDR3 residues: CASSLATPPYNEQFF. The CDR3 nucleotides are TGTGCCAGCAGCTTAGCAACACCCCCCTACAATGAGCAGTTCTTC.

The rearrangement links TRBV4-1 to TRBJ2-3, with TRBD1 matching over 7 bases. CDR1 and CDR2 (germline): MGHRA, YSYEKL. The CDR3 extends over 15 amino acids. V shed 1 base and J 6 bases; nucleotides not matched to a gene: 7. The CDR3 DNA follows: TGCGCCAGCAGCCAAGCGGGACAGCCCTCGGATACGCAGTATTTT. Translation: CASSQAGQPSDTQYF.

V and J are TRBV7-9 and TRBJ2-1; possible D gene TRBD2, 6 bases. Trimming pared 5 bases from V and 0 bases from J, leaving 14 bases between. The length of the CDR3 is 16 residues. Germline assignment: CDR1 SEHNR and CDR2 FQNEAQ (reference sequence). The CDR3 spells CASSLMDYRSYNEQFF. The CDR3 DNA reads as TGTGCCAGCAGCCTAATGGACTACCGCTCCTACAATGAGCAGTTCTTC.

The chain uses TRBV21-1 and TRBJ2-3; the table's D call of TRBD1 was not tested on the DNA. TRBV21-1 is a documented pseudogene. This CDR3 region has 22 residues. DNA of the CDR3: TGTGCCAGCAGCCTGACTAGAAGGGACAGTTCGAAAGTAGGGGATAGCACAGATACGCAGTATTTT. As protein: CASSLTRRDSSKVGDSTDTQYF.

The V call is TRBV9, the J call TRBJ2-2, with 9 bases identical to TRBD1. The V and J ends lost 3 bases and 5 bases, in that order; junction bases with no gene match: 5. The CDR3 spans 15 residues. Germline assignment: CDR1 SGDLS and CDR2 YYNGEE. As DNA, the CDR3 is TGTGCCAGCAGCGGGACAGGGGTCGGTACCGGGGAGCTGTTTTTT. The encoded protein is CASSGTGVGTGELFF.

This chain links TRBV28 with TRBJ2-7; D unclear. Trimming left V 5 bases short and J 3 bases short, with 23 bases between. This CDR3 has 17 amino acids. CDR1 is MDHEN and CDR2 is SYDVKM in the germline V gene. This CDR3 is CASSPPQRRSPLYEQYF. In nucleotides, the CDR3 is TGTGCCAGCAGTCCCCCCCAAAGGCGGAGTCCCCTCTACGAGCAGTACTTC.

The chain is built from TRBV18 and TRBJ2-3; TRBD1 aligns across 7 bases. The V gene end was trimmed by 5 bases and the J gene end by 0 bases; junction bases not matched to a gene: 14. The CDR3 consists of 18 residues. CDR1 is KGHSH and CDR2 is LQKENI in the germline V gene. Here the CDR3 reads CASSLWTGFATSTDTQYF. Here the CDR3 DNA reads TGTGCCAGCTCATTATGGACAGGTTTCGCAACTAGCACAGATACGCAGTATTTT.

The genes are TRBV7-8 and TRBJ1-2; tentatively, D is TRBD1 (6 bases). The CDR3 length is 14 residues. The V and J ends lost 5 bases and 3 bases respectively, with 13 bases between them. The germline CDR1 and CDR2 sequences are SGHVS and FQNEAQ. For the CDR3, the DNA is TGTGCCAGCAGCGCACACAGGGACGACTATGGCTACACCTTC. Translation gives CASSAHRDDYGYTF.

The chain's CDR3 is CASSFSSGIYNEQFF. In DNA, the CDR3 is TGTGCCAGCAGCTTCTCTAGCGGGATATACAATGAGCAGTTCTTC. The genes are TRBV7-2 and TRBJ2-1; 9 bases are a match to TRBD2. This CDR3 region has 15 residues. V was pared by 3 bases and J by 4 bases, with 4 bases of the junction left unmatched. The germline V gene has CDR1 SGHTA and CDR2 FQGNSA.

The table lists this clone with a count of one. The gene calls are TRBV27 and TRBJ2-2; D remains ambiguous. V lost 2 bases, J lost 2 bases, and 6 bases lay in between. The CDR3 consists of 14 residues. Germline CDR1 and CDR2: MNHEY and SMNVEV (reference sequence). The CDR3 DNA sequence: TGTGCCAGCAGTTTAAGAGAAAACACCGGGGAGCTGTTTTTT. Its translation is CASSLRENTGELFF.

J is TRBJ2-1 and V is TRBV9; 7 nucleotides align to TRBD2. This CDR3 contains 17 residues. Trimming removed 1 base from V and 8 bases from J; junction bases left unmatched: 15. The germline V gene has CDR1 SGDLS and CDR2 YYNGEE. The CDR3 DNA reads TGTGCCAGCAGCGTAAGCTCTGGACTAAATCGGGGGGATGAGCAGTTCTTC. It yields the protein CASSVSSGLNRGDEQFF. The entire variable domain, with the rest obtained from reference TRBV9 and TRBJ2-1, is as follows: DSGVTQTPKHLITATGQRVTLRCSPRSGDLSVYWYQQSLDQGLQFLIQYYNGEERAKGNILERFSAQQFPDLHSELNLSSLELGDSALYFCASSVSSGLNRGDEQFFGPGTRLTVL.

The chain joins TRBV18 to TRBJ1-2; D possibly corresponds to TRBD1 (6 bases). Germline CDR1 KGHSH, CDR2 LQKENI. Trimming took 1 base from V and 6 from J, leaving 12 bases between them. The CDR3 totals 14 residues. The CDR3 DNA sequence: TGTGCCAGCTCACCACTCGCACCAGGGGATGGCTACACCTTC. This codes for CASSPLAPGDGYTF.

This rearrangement joins TRBV27 to TRBJ2-2; TRBD2 aligns across 11 bases. Per germline, CDR1 MNHEY and CDR2 SMNVEV (reference sequence). The trim removed 3 bases at V and 4 bases at J, leaving 7 bases unmatched. This CDR3 has 17 residues. For the CDR3, the DNA is TGTGCCAGCAGTTTCCGGCTAGCGGGGGGCTTCACCGGGGAGCTGTTTTTT. Translation gives CASSFRLAGGFTGELFF.

The J gene is TRBJ1-2, the V gene TRBV30; unclear D gene. CDR3 length: 14 residues. CDR1 is GTSNPN and CDR2 is SVGIG in the germline V gene (reference sequence). The CDR3 sequence: CAVHRSGVNYGYTF. The CDR3 DNA reads TGTGCAGTTCACCGTAGCGGAGTAAACTATGGCTACACCTTC.

This clone showed up just a few times. The rearrangement links TRBV2 to TRBJ2-1, with D maybe TRBD2 (5 bases). Trimming stripped 6 bases from V and 0 bases from J, with 12 bases between. The CDR3 is made up of 15 amino acids. Per germline, CDR1 SNHLY and CDR2 FYNNEI. CDR3 sequence reads: CASRPLASSYNEQFF. The CDR3 DNA is TGTGCCAGCAGGCCCCTAGCCAGCTCCTACAATGAGCAGTTCTTC.

The V gene is TRBV18, the J gene TRBJ2-1; 13 nucleotides match TRBD2. The CDR3 loop spans 15 amino acids. CDR1 is KGHSH and CDR2 is LQKENI in the germline V gene. With 6 bases clipped from V and 8 bases from J, the junction kept 7 bases outside the gene matches. The chain's CDR3 is CASSPTSGGDHEQFF. CDR3 DNA: TGTGCCAGCTCCCCTACTAGCGGGGGGGATCATGAGCAGTTCTTC. Together with reference TRBV18 and TRBJ2-1, the CDR3 gives the full variable domain: NAGVMQNPRHLVRRRGQEARLRCSPMKGHSHVYWYRQLPEEGLKFMVYLQKENIIDESGMPKERFSAEFPKEGPSILRIQQVVRGDSAAYFCASSPTSGGDHEQFFGPGTRLTVL.

J is TRBJ1-6 and V is TRBV6-2 or TRBV6-3; D gene ambiguous. V lost 5 bases and J lost 7, with 15 bases in between. The germline V gene has CDR1 MNHEY and CDR2 SVGEGT. The CDR3 length is 15 residues. The CDR3 sequence: CASSPDRRGNSPLHF. CDR3 DNA: TGTGCCAGCAGTCCCGACCGGAGAGGGAATTCACCCCTCCACTTT.

V and J are TRBV15 and TRBJ2-3; TRBD2 matches 10 bases. With 5 bases clipped from V and 4 bases from J, the junction kept 21 bases outside the gene matches. CDR1 is LNHNV and CDR2 is YYDKDF in the germline V gene (reference sequence). The CDR3 sequence is 20 residues long. The DNA of the CDR3 is TGTGCCACCAGCTCCTACGGGGGGCTAGCGGGGGCCTGGGAGGCAGATACGCAGTATTTT. This sequence encodes CATSSYGGLAGAWEADTQYF.

The chain couples TRBV5-4 to TRBJ1-1; possible D gene TRBD1, 6 bases. The germline CDR1 and CDR2 sequences are SGHNT and YYREEE (reference sequence). CDR3 length: 15 residues. V was shortened by 1 base and J by 1 base, with 11 bases between the two germline ends. The CDR3 coding sequence is TGTGCCAGCAGCTTGCTTACAGGGCAGAACACTGAAGCTTTCTTT. This gives the protein CASSLLTGQNTEAFF.

This chain connects TRBV5-6 to TRBJ2-3; no clear D gene. This CDR3 contains 11 residues. V gave up 2 bases and J gave up 5 bases, with 3 bases separating them. CDR1 and CDR2 (germline): SGHDT, YYEEEE. CDR3 residues: CASSFRDTQYF. The CDR3, as DNA: TGTGCCAGCAGCTTCAGAGATACGCAGTATTTT.

In this sample, this clone turned up once. The chain carries TRBV7-2 and TRBJ1-2; D might be TRBD1 (6 bases). V was cut by 5 bases and J by 4 bases, with 20 bases left in between. The CDR3 totals 16 residues. Germline CDR1 SGHTA, CDR2 FQGNSA. CDR3 region: CASSPGLAGATYGYTF. The CDR3 DNA follows: TGTGCCAGCAGCCCGGGGTTGGCGGGGGCCACCTATGGCTACACCTTC.

This clone has just a few counts. The chain recombines TRBV2 with TRBJ1-2; 7 bases fit TRBD1. Germline V gives CDR1 SNHLY, CDR2 FYNNEI. V was clipped by 3 bases and J by 11 bases; unmatched bases: 9. The CDR3 consists of 13 residues. CDR3 sequence reads: CASSETGRVRYTF. The CDR3 DNA sequence: TGTGCCAGCAGTGAGACAGGGCGGGTTCGGTACACCTTC.

As concerns this clone: Distinct nucleotide sequences in the sample also encode this CDR3. CDR3: CASSQVSGGQETQYF. DNA of the CDR3: TGTGCCAGCAGCCAAGTTAGCGGGGGGCAGGAGACCCAGTACTTC. This rearrangement joins TRBV4-2 to TRBJ2-5, with 10 bases aligning to TRBD2. The germline CDR1 and CDR2 sequences are LGHNA and YNFKEQ. CDR3 length equals 15 residues. Trimming at V came to 1 base and at J to 5 bases, leaving 4 bases not matched to a gene.

The DNA of the CDR3 is TGCAGTGCTAGTAGCCCGGGGACAGGGACCTACGAGCAGTACTTC. Translated: CSASSPGTGTYEQYF. The chain has TRBV20-1 and TRBJ2-7, with 9 nucleotides matching TRBD1. The germline CDR1 and CDR2 sequences are DFQATT and SNEGSKA (reference sequence). V lost 3 bases and J lost 2; bases outside the gene matches: 8. The CDR3 covers 15 residues.

The chain uses TRBV5-1 and TRBJ1-1, with D perhaps matching TRBD1 (5 bases). With 4 bases removed from V and 4 bases from J, the gap between germline ends came to 14 bases. The CDR3 consists of 14 residues. In germline, CDR1 is SGHRS, CDR2 YFSETQ. In DNA form, the CDR3 reads TGCGCCAGCAGCGGGGGGGTAGGAGTCACTGAAGCTTTCTTT. Translating it yields CASSGGVGVTEAFF.

As regards this clone: The CDR3 does not close with the conserved phenylalanine or tryptophan, likely indicating a read error. No DNA is shown, since the ends of the CDR3 on it are uncertain; the CDR3 is the one TCRdb lists. The V call is TRBV4-1, the J call TRBJ2-7; the DNA was not compared with TRBD2, the D call given in the table. From germline, CDR1 is MGHRA and CDR2 YSYEKL. A total of 14 residues make up the CDR3, ends included. The CDR3 loop reads CASSQSRAPNPCPT.

This chain links TRBV4-1 with TRBJ2-7; D is unresolved. V lost 1 base and J lost 0, with 7 bases in between. Germline V lookup: CDR1 MGHRA, CDR2 YSYEKL. The CDR3 length is 14 residues. In DNA form, the CDR3 reads TGCGCCAGCAGCCAAGGTTCCGGCTCCTACGAGCAGTACTTC. Its protein product is CASSQGSGSYEQYF.

This clone has just a few counts. The J gene is TRBJ2-5, the V gene TRBV14; D may be TRBD1 (6 bases). Looked up from germline, CDR1 is SGHDN and CDR2 is FVKESK. Trimming shortened V by 4 bases and J by 5 bases, and 14 bases separated the two germline ends. CDR3 length equals 14 residues. The CDR3 loop is CASSRTGSPETQYF. CDR3 nucleotides: TGTGCCAGCAGCCGCACAGGGTCTCCGGAGACCCAGTACTTC. Together with reference TRBV14 and TRBJ2-5, the CDR3 gives the full variable domain: EAGVTQFPSHSVIEKGQTVTLRCDPISGHDNLYWYRRVMGKEIKFLLHFVKESKQDESGMPNNRFLAERTGGTYSTLKVQPAELEDSGVYFCASSRTGSPETQYFGPGTRLLVL.